This T cell receptor beta chain came from a study of control samples from healthy donors and cancer patients. V lost 4 bases to trimming and J lost 8 bases; unmatched junction nucleotides: 6. This CDR3 spans 13 amino acids. In germline, CDR1 is MNHNY, CDR2 SVGAGI (reference sequence). The method was immunoSEQ multiplex PCR; TCRdb's version includes in-frame clones alone and lacks a portion of them. The sample has some 19,000 clones, roughly 84% seen once. Sequenced material: PBMCs. This rearrangement joins TRBV6-6 to TRBJ1-2, with TRBD1 identical over 8 bases. The sequence came from a man between 60 and 70 years old with colorectal cancer. This CDR3 reads CASSLDRVSGYTF. The CDR3 DNA reads as TGTGCCAGCAGTTTGGACAGGGTGAGCGGCTACACCTTC.